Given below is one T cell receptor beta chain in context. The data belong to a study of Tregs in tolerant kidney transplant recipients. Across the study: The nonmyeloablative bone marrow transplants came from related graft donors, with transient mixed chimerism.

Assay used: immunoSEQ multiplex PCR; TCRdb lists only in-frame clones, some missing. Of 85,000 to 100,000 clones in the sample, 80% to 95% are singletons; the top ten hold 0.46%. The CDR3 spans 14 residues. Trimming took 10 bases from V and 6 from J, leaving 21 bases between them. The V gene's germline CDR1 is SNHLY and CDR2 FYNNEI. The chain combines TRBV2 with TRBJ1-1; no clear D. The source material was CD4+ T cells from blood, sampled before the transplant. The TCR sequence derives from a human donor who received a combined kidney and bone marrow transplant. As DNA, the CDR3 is TGTGCCACCCCCAAAGATCGGGAGGGAGCTGAAGCTTTCTTT. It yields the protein CATPKDREGAEAFF.